These 32 T cell receptor beta chains were sequenced from one sample in a study of control samples from healthy donors and cancer patients. The method was immunoSEQ multiplex PCR; TCRdb's version includes in-frame clones alone and lacks a portion of them. The sample holds about 54,000 clones, almost 96% seen once. What was sequenced was blood. Every receptor here comes from a woman aged 30 to 39 in good health.

A remark on this clone: The same CDR3 is also encoded by other DNA sequences in this sample. The V gene is TRBV28, the J gene TRBJ2-1, with TRBD2 identical over 9 bases. The V gene end was trimmed by 3 bases and the J gene end by 2 bases; junction bases not matched to a gene: 14. Germline lookup yields CDR1 MDHEN and CDR2 SYDVKM. The CDR3 is 19 amino acids. The CDR3: CASSFVGGRREGPYNEQFF. The CDR3 DNA follows: TGTGCCAGCAGTTTCGTTGGGGGGAGGCGGGAGGGACCCTACAATGAGCAGTTCTTC.

The gene calls are TRBV5-1 and TRBJ1-4; D gene ambiguous. Germline V CDR1 and CDR2: SGHRS, YFSETQ. This CDR3 region has 17 residues. V dropped 2 bases and J dropped 2 bases, with 16 bases sitting between them. CDR3 sequence reads: CASSFGPDEVTNEKLFF. CDR3 in DNA: TGCGCCAGCAGCTTCGGACCCGACGAGGTGACTAATGAAAAACTGTTTTTT.

The rearrangement links TRBV19 to TRBJ2-5; a possible D gene is TRBD2 (6 bases). Per germline, CDR1 LNHDA and CDR2 SQIVND (reference sequence). Trimming removed 2 bases from V and 5 bases from J, with 12 bases in between. This CDR3 region has 14 residues. This CDR3 reads CASSILGSGETQYF. CDR3 DNA: TGTGCCAGTAGTATATTGGGGAGCGGGGAGACCCAGTACTTC.

The chain uses TRBV5-4 and TRBJ2-7; D could derive from TRBD1 or TRBD2 (5 bases each). This CDR3 has 13 amino acids. CDR1 SGHNT and CDR2 YYREEE come from the germline V gene (reference sequence). V lost 0 bases, J lost 6 bases, and 10 bases lay in between. In nucleotides, the CDR3 is TGTGCCAGCAGCTTGGGCAGGGCGGGCGAGCAGTACTTC. Its translation: CASSLGRAGEQYF.

The gene calls are TRBV5-4 and TRBJ1-2; D gene uncertain. CDR1 and CDR2 (germline): SGHNT, YYREEE (reference sequence). Trimming left V 0 bases short and J 6 bases short, with 9 bases between. The CDR3 contains 13 residues. The CDR3: CASSLVDRDGYTF. In DNA form, the CDR3 reads TGTGCCAGCAGCTTGGTGGACCGGGATGGCTACACCTTC.

This rearrangement joins TRBV24-1 to TRBJ2-1; 12 bases agree with TRBD2. The junction had 3 bases not matched to a gene; V was cut back by 0 bases and J by 4 bases. The CDR3 sequence is 17 residues long. CDR1 and CDR2 from the germline V gene are KGHDR and SFDVKD. Here the CDR3 DNA reads TGTGCCACCAGTGATTTGCAGACTAGCGGGAGTTACAATGAGCAGTTCTTC. As protein: CATSDLQTSGSYNEQFF.

This clone was detected once. The chain couples TRBV7-9 to TRBJ2-3; TRBD1 is a possible D gene (6 bases). V lost 4 bases, J lost 0 bases, and 14 bases lay in between. Germline V gives CDR1 SEHNR, CDR2 FQNEAQ (reference sequence). This CDR3 region has 16 residues. The CDR3 coding sequence is TGTGCCAGCAGCTCCCGGGACAAGGGAAGCACAGATACGCAGTATTTT. This sequence encodes CASSSRDKGSTDTQYF.

The rearrangement links TRBV5-5 to TRBJ1-1; D is uncertain. The CDR3 length is 12 residues. The germline gives CDR1 SGHKS, CDR2 YYEKEE (reference sequence). The V end was cut by 2 bases, the J end by 3 bases, with 5 bases between. The CDR3 spells CASSFGDTEAFF. Written as DNA, the CDR3 is TGTGCCAGCAGCTTTGGGGACACTGAAGCTTTCTTT.

The DNA of the CDR3 is TGTGCCGGCGCCAAGGCTACCTACAATGAGCAGTTCTTC. This gives the protein CAGAKATYNEQFF. The rearrangement uses TRBV19 and TRBJ2-1, with D unclear. CDR1 and CDR2 (germline): LNHDA, SQIVND (reference sequence). V was cut by 11 bases and J by 2 bases, with 13 bases left in between. This CDR3 is built from 13 residues.

The genes are TRBV9 and TRBJ1-1; no definite D call. CDR1 and CDR2 from the germline V gene are SGDLS and YYNGEE. This CDR3 is built from 13 residues. Trimming left V 0 bases short and J 3 bases short, with 6 bases between. The CDR3 loop is CASSVEADTEAFF. DNA for the CDR3: TGTGCCAGCAGCGTAGAGGCAGACACTGAAGCTTTCTTT.

This clone showed up just once. The chain is built from TRBV6-1 and TRBJ2-7, with D maybe TRBD2 (6 bases). The CDR3 extends over 15 amino acids. Trimming stripped 2 bases from V and 3 bases from J, with 14 bases between. Per germline, CDR1 MNHNS and CDR2 SASEGT. CDR3 DNA: TGTGCCAGCAGTGAATGGACGGGAGCTAGCTACGAGCAGTACTTC. The encoded protein is CASSEWTGASYEQYF.

The V call is TRBV4-1, the J call TRBJ2-1, with 10 bases identical to TRBD2. Germline V gives CDR1 MGHRA, CDR2 YSYEKL. J lost 9 bases, V lost 0 bases, and 8 bases had no gene match. The CDR3 spans 16 residues. In DNA form, the CDR3 reads TGCGCCAGCAGCCAAGATCCCCTAGCGGGAGACGGTGAGCAGTTCTTC. It specifies CASSQDPLAGDGEQFF.

V gene TRBV20-1 combines with J gene TRBJ2-3, with 10 nucleotides matching TRBD2. Germline V CDR1 and CDR2: DFQATT, SNEGSKA (reference sequence). The V segment lost 3 bases and the J segment 1 base; nucleotides outside the gene matches: 10. There are 17 residues in the CDR3. The CDR3 sequence: CSASSSGRAGGTDTQYF. DNA of the CDR3: TGCAGTGCTAGTTCGAGCGGGAGGGCCGGGGGCACAGATACGCAGTATTTT.

This clone appeared a single time. J is TRBJ1-5 and V is TRBV28, with TRBD1 matching over 7 bases. The CDR3 length is 15 residues. Trimming cost V 8 bases and J 2 bases; bases outside gene matches: 9. Germline CDR1 and CDR2: MDHEN and SYDVKM. CDR3 coding DNA: TGTGCCAGCGGCACTAGGGGGCGCGGCAATCAGCCCCAGCATTTT. Translating it yields CASGTRGRGNQPQHF. Full variable domain (outside the CDR3, taken from reference TRBV28 and TRBJ1-5): DVKVTQSSRYLVKRTGEKVFLECVQDMDHENMFWYRQDPGLGLRLIYFSYDVKMKEKGDIPEGYSVSREKKERFSLILESASTNQTSMYLCASGTRGRGNQPQHFGDGTRLSIL.

This chain uses TRBV5-6 with TRBJ2-7; D unresolved. The CDR3 runs 14 residues. Germline assignment: CDR1 SGHDT and CDR2 YYEEEE. V was cut by 4 bases and J by 2 bases, with 13 bases left in between. CDR3 sequence reads: CASSPQILPYEQYF. The CDR3 DNA is TGTGCCAGCAGCCCCCAGATCCTACCCTACGAGCAGTACTTC.

The rearrangement joins TRBV6-6 to TRBJ2-7; 7 positions agree with TRBD1. Trimming removed 8 bases from V and 0 bases from J; junction bases left unmatched: 1. Germline assignment: CDR1 MNHNY and CDR2 SVGAGI (reference sequence). This CDR3 comprises 12 residues. This chain's CDR3 is CASRDSSYEQYF. The CDR3 DNA follows: TGTGCCAGCCGGGACAGCTCCTACGAGCAGTACTTC.

This clone was seen just once. V gene TRBV6-6 combines with J gene TRBJ1-6; TRBD1 matches 10 bases. The junction had 10 bases not matched to a gene; V was cut back by 5 bases and J by 0 bases. Germline V gene sequence: CDR1 MNHNY, CDR2 SVGAGI (reference sequence). The length of the CDR3 is 19 residues. The CDR3 here is CASSQRDRGLSSYNSPLHF. The CDR3 bases are TGTGCCAGCAGTCAACGGGACAGGGGCCTAAGCTCCTATAATTCACCCCTCCACTTT.

The chain employs TRBV27 and TRBJ1-6, with D possibly being TRBD1 (6 bases). The CDR3 is 13 residues long. The germline CDR1 and CDR2 sequences are MNHEY and SMNVEV (reference sequence). V lost 2 bases and J 8 bases, leaving 7 bases between the germline ends. CDR3 sequence reads: CASSLRGDSPLHF. The CDR3 DNA follows: TGTGCCAGCAGTTTAAGGGGGGATTCACCCCTCCACTTT.

This clone is a singleton in its sample. This chain joins TRBV24-1 and TRBJ1-5; 7 bases agree with TRBD1. V shed 4 bases, J shed 4 bases, and the junction held 6 bases outside the gene matches. The CDR3 contains 15 residues. CDR1 and CDR2 (germline): KGHDR, SFDVKD. The CDR3 region is CATSDPRDRNQPQHF. The CDR3 DNA follows: TGTGCCACCAGTGACCCCCGGGACAGAAATCAGCCCCAGCATTTT.

This chain links TRBV7-9 with TRBJ2-3; D may be TRBD1 or TRBD2 (5 bases each). Trimming cost V 1 base and J 4 bases, with 6 bases left between them. The CDR3 runs to 13 residues. Germline CDR1 SEHNR, CDR2 FQNEAQ (reference sequence). The CDR3 DNA follows: TGTGCCAGCAGCTTAGGGGGACCAGATACGCAGTATTTT. It yields the protein CASSLGGPDTQYF.

The rearrangement links TRBV28 to TRBJ1-3; unclear D gene. CDR3 length: 17 amino acids. The germline V gene has CDR1 MDHEN and CDR2 SYDVKM. V was trimmed by 5 bases and J by 8 bases, leaving 25 bases between them. The CDR3 DNA sequence: TGTGCCAGCAGTCCGGTGTGGCAGCCGAGAGGAGCAGACACCATATATTTT. Its protein product is CASSPVWQPRGADTIYF.

The chain uses TRBV3-1 (or the pseudogene TRBV3-2) and TRBJ1-1, with D possibly matching TRBD1 (5 bases). Per germline, CDR1 LGHDT and CDR2 YNNKEL (reference sequence). The CDR3 length is 14 residues. V dropped 1 base and J dropped 6 bases, with 12 bases sitting between them. The CDR3 spells CASSQGGGTAEAFF. DNA of the CDR3: TGTGCCAGCAGCCAAGGCGGGGGGACGGCTGAAGCTTTCTTT.

The chain employs TRBV18 and TRBJ2-5; 8 positions agree with TRBD1. The ends lost 3 bases at V and 4 bases at J; junction bases unmatched: 10. The CDR3 extends over 16 amino acids. The germline V gene has CDR1 KGHSH and CDR2 LQKENI. The CDR3 loop reads CASSPDRGGRVETQYF. In DNA form, the CDR3 reads TGTGCCAGCTCACCCGACAGGGGAGGTCGCGTAGAGACCCAGTACTTC.

V is TRBV27 and J is TRBJ1-5; D may be TRBD1 (6 bases). There are 18 residues in the CDR3. Trimming removed 5 bases from V and 2 bases from J, with 22 bases in between. CDR1 is MNHEY, CDR2 SMNVEV, per germline (reference sequence). The CDR3, as DNA: TGTGCCAGCAGTCTCCGGGACACCGAGGAGATTGGCAATCAGCCCCAGCATTTT. Encoded protein: CASSLRDTEEIGNQPQHF.

V and J are TRBV15 and TRBJ1-4; no firm D call. The CDR3 covers 15 residues. Trimming cost V 0 bases and J 7 bases, with 12 bases left between them. CDR1 is LNHNV and CDR2 is YYDKDF in the germline V gene (reference sequence). CDR3 nucleotides: TGTGCCACCAGCAGAGAGATTACGGGATTTGAAAAACTGTTTTTT. As protein: CATSREITGFEKLFF. Full variable domain (outside the CDR3, taken from reference TRBV15 and TRBJ1-4): DAMVIQNPRYQVTQFGKPVTLSCSQTLNHNVMYWYQQKSSQAPKLLFHYYDKDFNNEADTPDNFQSRRPNTSFCFLDIRSPGLGDTAMYLCATSREITGFEKLFFGSGTQLSVL.

The chain links TRBV7-2 to TRBJ2-7; 9 bases agree with TRBD1. CDR1 and CDR2 (germline): SGHTA, FQGNSA. V lost 6 bases to trimming and J lost 7 bases; unmatched junction nucleotides: 10. This CDR3 is built from 14 residues. CDR3 nucleotide sequence: TGTGCCAGCAGATCGGGACAGGGACCTAGAGAGCAGTACTTC. This encodes CASRSGQGPREQYF.

The count of this clone is one. The chain carries TRBV28 and TRBJ1-5; the match to TRBD1 covers 9 bases. Germline trimming cut 4 bases from V and 7 bases from J; bases unmatched to any gene: 14. The CDR3 is 17 amino acids. The germline CDR1 and CDR2 sequences are MDHEN and SYDVKM. CDR3 nucleotides: TGTGCCAGCAGTTCCCCCTTGGACAGGGGATCGGGGCAGCCCCAGCATTTT. Protein sequence: CASSSPLDRGSGQPQHF.

The chain recombines TRBV5-8 with TRBJ1-5; a weak D match, TRBD1 (5 bases). Trimming took 4 bases from V and 3 from J, leaving 14 bases between them. The CDR3 spans 15 residues. The germline V gene encodes CDR1 SGHTS and CDR2 YDEGEE. In DNA form, the CDR3 reads TGTGCCAGCAGCATCCCCGAACAGGCCAATCAGCCCCAGCATTTT. Translated: CASSIPEQANQPQHF.

V usage is TRBV2 and J usage is TRBJ1-2; D is undetermined. Trimming removed 0 bases at V and 3 bases at J, with 11 bases between. The CDR3 is made up of 15 amino acids. The germline gives CDR1 SNHLY, CDR2 FYNNEI. CDR3 protein: CASSEAGGPYYGYTF. The CDR3 nucleotides are TGTGCCAGCAGTGAAGCGGGAGGGCCTTACTATGGCTACACCTTC.

The V call is TRBV24-1, the J call TRBJ2-3, with D hard to call. With 2 bases removed from V and 6 bases from J, the gap between germline ends came to 8 bases. This CDR3 region has 13 residues. Germline V gene data show CDR1 as KGHDR and CDR2 as SFDVKD. The CDR3, as DNA: TGTGCCACCAGTGATTACGACGGGGATACGCAGTATTTT. Protein product: CATSDYDGDTQYF.

V gene TRBV6-5 combines with J gene TRBJ1-5, with a tentative D call TRBD1 (5 bases). This CDR3 is built from 14 residues. V lost 6 bases and J lost 9, with 18 bases in between. Germline assignment: CDR1 MNHEY and CDR2 SVGAGI. The CDR3 protein is CASSQTGTGMPQHF. The CDR3 DNA sequence: TGTGCCAGCAGCCAGACCGGTACAGGAATGCCCCAGCATTTT.

This rearrangement joins TRBV15 to TRBJ1-1; tentatively, D is TRBD1 (5 bases). The CDR3 is made up of 15 amino acids. Trimming removed 2 bases from V and 2 bases from J, with 12 bases in between. CDR1 and CDR2 (germline): LNHNV, YYDKDF (reference sequence). CDR3 DNA sequence: TGTGCCACCAGCAGACCCGTAGGGGTTAACACTGAAGCTTTCTTT. Its protein is CATSRPVGVNTEAFF.